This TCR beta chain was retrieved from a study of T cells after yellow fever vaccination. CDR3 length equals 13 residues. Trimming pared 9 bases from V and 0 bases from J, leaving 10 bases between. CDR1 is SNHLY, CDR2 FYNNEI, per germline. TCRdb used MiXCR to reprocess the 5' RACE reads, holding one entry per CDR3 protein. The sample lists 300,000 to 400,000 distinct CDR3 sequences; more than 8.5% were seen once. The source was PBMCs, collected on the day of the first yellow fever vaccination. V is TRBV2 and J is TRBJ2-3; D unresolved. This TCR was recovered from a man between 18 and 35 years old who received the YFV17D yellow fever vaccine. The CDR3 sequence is CARNGESTDTQYF. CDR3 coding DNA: TGTGCCAGAAATGGAGAGAGCACAGATACGCAGTATTTT.